This TCR beta chain was sequenced in a study of cytomegalovirus exposure and HLA in healthy donors. Study results and caveats: Listed as cytomegalovirus-associated were around 160 TCR beta chains. There were some public TCRs occurring in many donors, but most TCR sequences were rare.

This CDR3 is 14 amino acids long. V trimming: 5 bases; J trimming: 0 bases; junction bases outside the gene matches: 3. Germline-derived CDR1 and CDR2 are MNHEY and SVGAGI. Profiled with immunoSEQ multiplex PCR; TCRdb holds only in-frame clones, not every one. The repertoire consists of tens of thousands of clones, with roughly 95% occurring once and the leading ten covering about 3.6%. Worth noting for this clone: The antigen remains undetermined.

The source of this sequence is a woman under 30 in good health and CMV-seropositive. The sequenced sample consisted of PBMCs. The chain employs TRBV6-5 and TRBJ1-1; 7 bases align to TRBD1. The CDR3 region is CASSVQGMNTEAFF. CDR3 nucleotide sequence: TGTGCCAGCAGTGTACAGGGGATGAACACTGAAGCTTTCTTT.